Listed below are T cell receptor beta chains from one sample, sequenced in a study of blood T cell repertoires in COVID-19. Libraries were prepared by immunoSEQ multiplex PCR; TCRdb keeps only in-frame clonotypes and omits some of them. This sample has 120,000 to 150,000 clones; approximately 80% occur once, and the top ten carry approximately 5%. Sequenced: peripheral blood. The receptors were gathered from a human donor in a cohort sampled during active COVID-19. CDR3s include the opening cysteine and the closing phenylalanine or tryptophan. The D gene is left open where the match is weak. Clone sizes are given selectively: once, few, many, or a class where the clone is expanded.

size: .
length: 15
V: TRBV5-1
J: TRBJ1-1
D: .
DNA: TGCGCCAGCAGCTTGGCCCAAACAGGGAATACTGAAGCTTTCTTT
CDR3: CASSLAQTGNTEAFF

size: .
length: 14
V: TRBV19
J: TRBJ1-1
D: .
DNA: TGTGCCAGTAGTAGGCCTAGCGGACCCCTAGAAGCTTTCTTT
CDR3: CASSRPSGPLEAFF

size: .
length: 15
V: TRBV5-1
J: TRBJ1-2
D: TRBD1
DNA: TGCGCCAGCAGCGAAAGGACAGGGCGAGATGGTGGCTACACCTTC
CDR3: CASSERTGRDGGYTF

size: few
length: 13
V: TRBV4-1
J: TRBJ1-1
D: .
DNA: TGCGCCAGCAGTCAGACAGAGAACACTGAAGCTTTCTTT
CDR3: CASSQTENTEAFF

size: .
length: 13
V: TRBV3-1/TRBV3-2
J: TRBJ1-2
D: .
DNA: TGTGCCAGCAGCCAAGATGCAGCAGCGGACTACACCTTC
CDR3: CASSQDAAADYTF

size: .
length: 12
V: TRBV18
J: TRBJ2-1
D: .
DNA: TGTGCCAGCTCCAAAGAAGGGGTAGAGCAGTTCTTC
CDR3: CASSKEGVEQFF

size: few
length: 15
V: TRBV7-2
J: TRBJ1-3
D: .
DNA: TGTGCCAGCAGCCCCCCCGGGGGAACTGGAAACACCATATATTTT
CDR3: CASSPPGGTGNTIYF

size: .
length: 16
V: TRBV5-1
J: TRBJ2-1
D: TRBD2
DNA: TGCGCCAGCAGCCCTACTAGCGTCGGAGTGGCCAATGAGCAGTTCTTC
CDR3: CASSPTSVGVANEQFF

size: once
length: 15
V: TRBV9
J: TRBJ2-1
D: TRBD2
DNA: TGTGCCAGCAGCGTAGGACTAGCGGGGGGGGCTGAGCAGTTCTTC
CDR3: CASSVGLAGGAEQFF

size: .
length: 14
V: TRBV6-5
J: TRBJ1-5
D: TRBD1
DNA: TGTGCCAGCAGAGAGACAGGGGCCCATCAGCCCCAGCATTTT
CDR3: CASRETGAHQPQHF

size: once
length: 14
V: TRBV28
J: TRBJ1-5
D: TRBD1
DNA: TGTGCCAGCAGTTTGCAAGGGGGCGGTCAGCCCCAGCATTTT
CDR3: CASSLQGGGQPQHF

size: .
length: 18
V: TRBV24-1
J: TRBJ2-6
D: TRBD1
DNA: TGTGCCACCAGTGATGCGACAGGGGGTGTCTCTGGGGCCAACGTCCTGACTTTC
CDR3: CATSDATGGVSGANVLTF

size: .
length: 16
V: TRBV5-1
J: TRBJ2-7
D: .
DNA: TGCGCCAGCAGCCAATTCCCGCCGAAGAGCTCCTACGAGCAGTACTTC
CDR3: CASSQFPPKSSYEQYF

size: .
length: 14
V: TRBV5-1
J: TRBJ1-2
D: TRBD1
DNA: TGCGCCAGCAGCTTCGGACAGGGAGGAGGTGGCTACACCTTC
CDR3: CASSFGQGGGGYTF

size: .
length: 18
V: TRBV6-1
J: TRBJ2-1
D: TRBD2
DNA: TGTGCCAGCAGTGAAGCGCATCTAGCGGGGCACTCCTACAATGAGCAGTTCTTC
CDR3: CASSEAHLAGHSYNEQFF

size: once
length: 14
V: TRBV2
J: TRBJ2-2
D: TRBD1
DNA: TGTGCCAGCAGTGGGGACAGACACACCGGGGAGCTGTTTTTT
CDR3: CASSGDRHTGELFF

size: .
length: 15
V: TRBV10-3
J: TRBJ2-2
D: TRBD1
DNA: TGTGCCATCTCCCCCAGGGGGCAGGGCACCGGGGAGCTGTTTTTT
CDR3: CAISPRGQGTGELFF

size: .
length: 15
V: TRBV7-2
J: TRBJ2-3
D: .
DNA: TGTGCCAGCAGCCATGGGTTCGCAGCAGGGGATACGCAGTATTTT
CDR3: CASSHGFAAGDTQYF

size: few
length: 9
V: TRBV6-4
J: TRBJ1-6
D: .
DNA: TGTGCCAGCAGTGTCGCCCTCCACTTT
CDR3: CASSVALHF

size: .
length: 16
V: TRBV2
J: TRBJ2-2
D: .
DNA: TGTGCCAGCAACGGGGGGCTAAGGGCGAACACCGGGGAGCTGTTTTTT
CDR3: CASNGGLRANTGELFF

size: .
length: 14
V: TRBV5-1
J: TRBJ1-4
D: TRBD1
DNA: TGCGCCAGCAGCGGGACAGGGGGCCCTGAAAAACTGTTTTTT
CDR3: CASSGTGGPEKLFF

size: few
length: 12
V: TRBV6-2/TRBV6-3
J: TRBJ1-2
D: .
DNA: TGTGCCAGCAGTGAGGGGACAAGTGGCTACACCTTC
CDR3: CASSEGTSGYTF

size: .
length: 15
V: TRBV5-6
J: TRBJ2-1
D: .
DNA: TGTGCCAGCAGCCCCCTCCGAGGGGGGGTGCATGAGCAGTTCTTC
CDR3: CASSPLRGGVHEQFF

size: .
length: 18
V: TRBV4-2
J: TRBJ1-2
D: .
DNA: TGTGCCAGCAGCCAAGATCGTACAGGCGTCCCTATGAGCTATGGCTACACCTTC
CDR3: CASSQDRTGVPMSYGYTF

size: .
length: 16
V: TRBV4-2
J: TRBJ2-5
D: .
DNA: TGTGCCAGCAGCCAAGATTTATGGGGGGTGAACCGTCCCCAGTACTTC
CDR3: CASSQDLWGVNRPQYF

size: .
length: 11
V: TRBV7-9
J: TRBJ2-7
D: .
DNA: TGTGCCAGCAGCTACGCGGGGGAGCAGTACTTC
CDR3: CASSYAGEQYF

size: .
length: 13
V: TRBV11-3
J: TRBJ2-1
D: TRBD1
DNA: TGTGCCAGCAGCAAGGCGTACAGGGGGGAACAGTTCTTC
CDR3: CASSKAYRGEQFF

size: once
length: 16
V: TRBV18
J: TRBJ1-4
D: .
DNA: TGTGCCAGCTCACCACGGCGGCCTGCAACTAATGAAAAACTGTTTTTT
CDR3: CASSPRRPATNEKLFF

size: few
length: 15
V: TRBV7-8
J: TRBJ1-3
D: .
DNA: TGTGCCAGCAGCTTTGGTCAGGGCTACGGAAACACCATATATTTT
CDR3: CASSFGQGYGNTIYF